This T cell receptor (beta chain) emerged from a study of T cells expressing NK-cell markers. Overall study: Most of the eight sequenced donors tested HCMV-seropositive; one tested seronegative.

Worth noting for this clonotype: What it binds is not known.

There are 15 residues in the CDR3. Germline CDR1 SGHDT, CDR2 YYEEEE. From its re-call of the 5' RACE reads, TCRdb lists each CDR3 protein once, without DNA. Its table lists 250,000 to 300,000 distinct CDR3 sequences. Findings and caveats of the study: Researchers report these clonotypes also headed the CD3+CD56-NKG2C+ fraction in a few donors. In more than 5 donors, dominant CD3+CD56+NKG2C+ clones formed roughly 1.0-7.5% of CD8+ cells.

V is TRBV5-6 and J is TRBJ2-5; TCRdb indicates TRBD1, and absent DNA this call remains unverified. The receptor was derived from a woman between 18 and 75 years old in good health. Sequences were obtained from blood T cells: a sorted CD56 or NKG2C T cell subset, CD4+ or CD8+ T cells, or bulk PBMC T cells (not recorded which). The CDR3 sequence: CASSLIQGIQETQYF.